This T cell receptor beta chain was captured in a study of blood T cell repertoires in COVID-19. Only one count was recorded for this clone. Assay: immunoSEQ multiplex PCR; the TCRdb copy retains only in-frame clones and omits some. Altogether some 60,000 clones are present, around nine tenths being singletons, with the ten largest covering 6.5% to 8%. The CDR3 contains 15 residues. Looked up from germline, CDR1 is LNHDA and CDR2 is SQIVND (reference sequence). V was clipped by 7 bases and J by 0 bases, with 15 bases between them. This TCR came from a human donor with active COVID-19. The donor label of this sample is uncertain. Input material: peripheral blood. The chain has TRBV19 and TRBJ1-1; D perhaps matches TRBD1 (5 bases). The CDR3 DNA reads as TGTGCCAGTAACGAAGACAGAGACATGAACACTGAAGCTTTCTTT. This sequence encodes CASNEDRDMNTEAFF.